This paragraph reports one T cell receptor beta chain. Its antigen is undetermined. Method: immunoSEQ multiplex PCR; TCRdb's copy keeps in-frame clones and lacks some. The data show about 280,000 clones, around 87% seen once. The data were taken from a study of Ad26.COV2.S vaccination and SARS-CoV-2 variants. Across the whole study: Ad26.COV2.S arm of COV1001 included the donor. Intramuscular Ad26.COV2.S doses were given once or twice, 56 days apart.

Germline V lookup: CDR1 MNHEY, CDR2 SMNVEV (reference sequence). The V and J ends lost 5 bases and 5 bases, in that order; junction bases with no gene match: 11. The CDR3 has 15 amino acids. Findings and limits, study-wide: The breadth of spike-specific CD8+ and CD4+ T cell responses after vaccination was reportedly substantial.

Treatment in this sample: over 15 received Ad26.COV2.S at low or high dose, single or two shots; about 5 received placebo; per-sample allocation not given. On day 63 after the first injection, vaccine and placebo recipients gave samples. The rearrangement uses TRBV27 and TRBJ1-1; TRBD1 agrees at 7 bases. Source: peripheral blood, taken in a trial of Ad26.COV2.S vaccine versus placebo. The sequence derives from a person between 18 and 59 years old who received the Ad26.COV2.S COVID-19 vaccine or a placebo. The CDR3 protein is CASSLGAGGGTEAFF. In DNA form, the CDR3 reads TGTGCCAGCAGTCTCGGGGCAGGGGGAGGTACTGAAGCTTTCTTT.